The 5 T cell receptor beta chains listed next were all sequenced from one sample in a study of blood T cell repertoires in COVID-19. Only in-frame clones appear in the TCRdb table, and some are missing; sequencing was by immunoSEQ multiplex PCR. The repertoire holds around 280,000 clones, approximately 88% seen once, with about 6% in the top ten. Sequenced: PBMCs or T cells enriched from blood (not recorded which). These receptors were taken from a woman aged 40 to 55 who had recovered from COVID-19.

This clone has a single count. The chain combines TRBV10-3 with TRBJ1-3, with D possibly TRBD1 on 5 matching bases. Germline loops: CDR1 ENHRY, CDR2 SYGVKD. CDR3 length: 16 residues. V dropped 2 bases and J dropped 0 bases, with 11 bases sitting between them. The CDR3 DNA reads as TGTGCCATCAGTGAGACGGACACGCGCTCTGGAAACACCATATATTTT. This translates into CAISETDTRSGNTIYF.

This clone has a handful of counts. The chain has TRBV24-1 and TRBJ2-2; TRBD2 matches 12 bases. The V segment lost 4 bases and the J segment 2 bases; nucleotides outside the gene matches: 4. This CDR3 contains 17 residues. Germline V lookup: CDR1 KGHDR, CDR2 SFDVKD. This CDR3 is CATSDGLAGLNTGELFF. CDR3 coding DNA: TGTGCCACCAGTGACGGACTAGCGGGACTTAACACCGGGGAGCTGTTTTTT.

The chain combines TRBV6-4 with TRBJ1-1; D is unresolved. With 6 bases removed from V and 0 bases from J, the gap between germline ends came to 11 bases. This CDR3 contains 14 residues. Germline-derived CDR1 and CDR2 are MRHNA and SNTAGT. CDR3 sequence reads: CASRAGEMNTEAFF. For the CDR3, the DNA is TGTGCCAGCAGAGCCGGGGAAATGAACACTGAAGCTTTCTTT.

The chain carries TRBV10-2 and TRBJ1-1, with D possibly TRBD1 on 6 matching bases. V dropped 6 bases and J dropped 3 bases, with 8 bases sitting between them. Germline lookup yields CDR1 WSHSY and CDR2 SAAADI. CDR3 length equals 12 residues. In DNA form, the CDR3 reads TGCGCCAGCAGGGACAGCTACACTGAAGCTTTCTTT. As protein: CASRDSYTEAFF.

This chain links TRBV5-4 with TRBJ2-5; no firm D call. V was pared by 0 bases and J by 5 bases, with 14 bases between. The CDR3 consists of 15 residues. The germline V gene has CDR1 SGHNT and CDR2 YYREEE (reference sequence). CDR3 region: CASSLGLATRETQYF. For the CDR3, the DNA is TGTGCCAGCAGCTTGGGGCTGGCGACAAGGGAGACCCAGTACTTC.